The 10 T cell receptor beta chains listed next were all sequenced from one sample in a study of blood T cell repertoires in COVID-19. The method was immunoSEQ multiplex PCR; TCRdb's version includes in-frame clones alone and lacks a portion of them. Among more than 300,000 clones listed, around 87% were seen once. The sequenced material came from peripheral blood. Receptor source: a woman between 50 and 59 years old with COVID-19, enrolled during active disease.

The V and J genes are TRBV6-5 and TRBJ2-1; 8 nucleotides match TRBD2. The germline CDR1 and CDR2 sequences are MNHEY and SVGAGI. Trimming at V came to 8 bases and at J to 6 bases, leaving 12 bases not matched to a gene. This CDR3 has 15 amino acids. CDR3 DNA sequence: TGTGCCAGCGGAATTCCGGGACTAGTGAGCAATGAGCAGTTCTTC. This sequence encodes CASGIPGLVSNEQFF.

The chain recombines TRBV9 with TRBJ2-7; 9 bases agree with TRBD1. The CDR3 loop spans 15 amino acids. CDR1 and CDR2 (germline): SGDLS, YYNGEE. The V gene end was trimmed by 4 bases and the J gene end by 5 bases; junction bases not matched to a gene: 10. The CDR3: CASSLSWGQGNEQYF. In nucleotides, the CDR3 is TGTGCCAGCAGCCTCTCATGGGGACAGGGTAACGAGCAGTACTTC.

The V gene is TRBV11-1, the J gene TRBJ1-1; TRBD1 is a possible D gene (5 bases). The CDR3 contains 14 residues. CDR1 is SGHAT and CDR2 is FQDESV in the germline V gene (reference sequence). V lost 2 bases to trimming and J lost 5 bases, with 12 bases between them. CDR3 sequence: CASSLRQGYTEAFF. CDR3 DNA sequence: TGTGCCAGCAGCTTACGTCAGGGTTATACTGAAGCTTTCTTT.

This clone has at least ten counts. The chain uses TRBV29-1 and TRBJ1-6, with 7 bases aligning to TRBD1. Per germline, CDR1 SQVTM and CDR2 ANQGSEA. The CDR3 totals 14 residues. Trimming took 6 bases from V and 7 from J; bases not matched to a gene: 9. The CDR3 nucleotides are TGCAGCGTGCTTACCGGGACAGAAAATTCACCCCTCCACTTT. Amino acids: CSVLTGTENSPLHF.

The gene calls are TRBV18 and TRBJ1-1, with TRBD1 as a possible D gene (5 bases). Per the germline V gene, CDR1 is KGHSH and CDR2 is LQKENI. V shed 4 bases and J shed 1 base, with 13 bases lying between them. The CDR3 is 15 residues long. CDR3: CASSRRQGQNTEAFF. The DNA for the CDR3 is TGTGCCAGCTCACGCCGGCAGGGCCAGAACACTGAAGCTTTCTTT.

V usage is TRBV6-4 and J usage is TRBJ2-2, with D maybe TRBD2 (6 bases). The V end was cut by 3 bases, the J end by 6 bases, with 8 bases between. Germline V gene data show CDR1 as MRHNA and CDR2 as SNTAGT. CDR3 length: 13 residues. In DNA, the CDR3 is TGTGCCAGCAGTGAACGGAGGGCCGGGGAGCTGTTTTTT. Translated, it gives CASSERRAGELFF.

The chain recombines TRBV29-1 with TRBJ2-6; D gene uncertain. V was clipped by 5 bases and J by 2 bases, with 7 bases between them. CDR1 is SQVTM and CDR2 is ANQGSEA in the germline V gene. This CDR3 has 13 residues. CDR3 sequence (DNA): TGCAGCGTTATGGGCGCTGGGGCCAACGTCCTGACTTTC. Translation: CSVMGAGANVLTF.

The rearrangement links TRBV7-3 to TRBJ1-2; D uncertain. V was clipped by 2 bases and J by 4 bases, with 14 bases between them. The CDR3 extends over 15 amino acids. Looked up from germline, CDR1 is SGHTA and CDR2 is FQGTGA. CDR3 DNA sequence: TGTGCCAGCAGCTTAGGGCCAGCTGATAGCTATGGCTACACCTTC. Its translation: CASSLGPADSYGYTF.

This rearrangement joins TRBV5-1 to TRBJ1-5, with TRBD1 matching 8 bases. Germline lookup yields CDR1 SGHRS and CDR2 YFSETQ. The CDR3 totals 15 residues. After removal of 4 bases from V and 2 bases from J, the junction contained 5 bases not matched to a gene. The CDR3 nucleotides read TGCGCCAGCAGCAACAGGACAGGGCGCAATCAGCCCCAGCATTTT. Its protein product is CASSNRTGRNQPQHF. The full variable domain, completed using reference TRBV5-1 and TRBJ1-5, is KAGVTQTPRYLIKTRGQQVTLSCSPISGHRSVSWYQQTPGQGLQFLFEYFSETQRNKGNFPGRFSGRQFSNSRSEMNVSTLELGDSALYLCASSNRTGRNQPQHFGDGTRLSIL.

This sequence joins TRBV7-2 and TRBJ1-2, with 9 bases that match TRBD1. CDR1 is SGHTA and CDR2 is FQGNSA in the germline V gene. The V segment lost 3 bases and the J segment 4 bases; nucleotides outside the gene matches: 12. This CDR3 has 17 residues. For the CDR3, the DNA is TGTGCCAGCAGCTTGTCCCATACGACAGGGGGTGCCTATGGCTACACCTTC. It codes for CASSLSHTTGGAYGYTF.